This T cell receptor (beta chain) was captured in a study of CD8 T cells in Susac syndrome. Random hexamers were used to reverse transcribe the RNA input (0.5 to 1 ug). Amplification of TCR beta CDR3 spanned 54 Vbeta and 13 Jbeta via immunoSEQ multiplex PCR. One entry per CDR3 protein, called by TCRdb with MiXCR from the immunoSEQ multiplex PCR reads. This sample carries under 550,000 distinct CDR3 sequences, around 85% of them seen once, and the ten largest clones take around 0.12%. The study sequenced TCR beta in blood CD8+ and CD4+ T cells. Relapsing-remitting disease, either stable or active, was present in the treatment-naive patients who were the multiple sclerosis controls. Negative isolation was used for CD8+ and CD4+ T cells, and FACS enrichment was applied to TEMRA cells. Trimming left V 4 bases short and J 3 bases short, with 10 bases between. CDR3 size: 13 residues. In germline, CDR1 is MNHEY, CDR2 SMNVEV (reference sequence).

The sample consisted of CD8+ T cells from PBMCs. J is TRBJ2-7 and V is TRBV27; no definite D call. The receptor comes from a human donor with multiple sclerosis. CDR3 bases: TGTGCCAGCAGTTCCGGAAAACTCTACGAGCAGTACTTC. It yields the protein CASSSGKLYEQYF.